This T cell receptor (beta chain) was recovered during a study of cytomegalovirus exposure and HLA in healthy donors (dated by TCRdb to 2016 to 2017). Notes on the research overall: An earlier analysis of roughly 500 of the donors reported roughly 270 Gb of sequence data and 117 million unique TCR beta sequences from about 200 million T cells. Rather than using new phenotypic data, the later analysis identified candidate immune exposures from TCR beta sequences and from how often those sequences occurred across donors. An early release covering approximately 600 HLA-typed donors comprised about 300 gigabases of sequencing data and tens of millions of unique TCR sequences. All discovery cohort repertoires had been generated on a single sequencing platform. Class I and class II HLA loci were covered by the typing at four-digit resolution. To predict cytomegalovirus infection status, the study brought together high-throughput TCR immunosequencing, statistical association of individual TCRs with disease status, and machine learning. Using immunosequencing, the study profiled T cell repertoires from some 670 subjects and related those repertoires to cytomegalovirus serostatus. The number of donors typed differed by locus, with roughly 629-640 for A, B, C, DRB1 and DQB1, roughly 550 for DQA1, over 600 for DPA1, and some 470 for DPB1. Donor age, sex, ethnicity and CMV serostatus were collected together with the repertoire data. Among some 410 genotyped donors of the cohort, an average of about 220,000 unique TCR beta nucleotide sequences was sequenced per donor, of which about 19% were non-productive. Besides the first cohort of hundreds of subjects, a separate validation cohort made up of some 110 different subjects was used. The study aimed to test whether signatures of past pathogen exposure could be identified by cataloging public T cell receptors. An earlier analysis of several hundred of the donors applied high-throughput TCR beta sequencing to assess whether each TCR beta V gene segment acted as functional or pseudogenic. A later analysis re-analyzed previously published TCR beta repertoires from 666 donors and added high-resolution HLA genotyping to study TCR occurrence patterns. Because of strong linkage in the cohort, 5 or 6 DR-DQ haplotypes were treated as single units for association and clustering. Among the roughly 390 genotyped donors, under 90% belonged to the genetic ancestry cluster associated with self-reported Caucasian donors. A later genetic analysis used genome-wide SNP genotypes for about three fifths of the 666 donors, treating that subset as a discovery cohort. Beyond this particular receptor, the publication reports: Strong co-occurrence of HLA alleles, especially DR and DQ, made assigning TCR associations to individual alleles difficult. Across donors, most TCR sequences were observed very rarely, whereas some public TCRs were present in many individuals. A further reported finding was that TCR beta sequences accurately predicted the HLA-A and HLA-B alleles for most subjects in the first cohort. In a later analysis, most CMV-associated TCR beta chains were found to appear HLA-restricted, with HLA associations seemingly driven largely by CMV exposure. This cohort had only TCR beta chains sequenced, and the lack of alpha or paired-chain data limited which features could be detected. The only immune exposure information available for the cohort was CMV serostatus. In a later analysis, the rate of TCR association differed among HLA loci, with DRB1 alleles having the most associated TCRs and HLA-C alleles having the fewest. According to the authors, the approach could potentially be generalized to other disease states and immunological phenotypes. A later analysis reported that several top co-occurrence clusters appeared linked to parvovirus B19, influenza, CMV and Epstein-Barr virus. Broadly in line with IMGT annotations, most TCR beta V segments showed up in productive rearrangements about 90% or about 30% of the time in an earlier analysis of several hundred of the donors. The sequencing pipeline was judged likely to have produced a cluster of highly shared sequence variants as a technical artifact. Because some donors lacked HLA typing at each locus, the association tests relied only on the typed subset. Fewer than 20 rarely observed V segments, including chromosome 9 orphons, were excluded from the earlier analysis of about 610 of the donors because counts were too low. The study gave a list of 150 to 200 TCR beta chains associated with cytomegalovirus. In a later analysis, HLA-associated TCR beta chains showed more clonal expansion and lower generation probabilities than non-associated chains that were equally common. In vitro tests confirmed that a few of the cytomegalovirus-associated TCR beta chains recognize cytomegalovirus antigens. Specific HLA alleles were associated with 16,951 TCR beta sequences at a false discovery rate of 0.05 in a later analysis. Linkage disequilibrium might explain the correlated functional status among segregating V segments, but an unknown experimental factor could not be ruled out. Cytomegalovirus status was reported to be diagnosed by the classifier with high specificity and sensitivity in both the original and validation cohorts. In a later genetic analysis, a missense DCLRE1C variant was associated with V-gene and J-gene trimming of TCR beta chains, and the association was replicated in an independent cohort. The presence/absence analyses assumed that sequencing depth was roughly uniform across donors, and that assumption may not be true. Compared with the roughly 670-donor mean, donors in an Asian-associated ancestry cluster had fewer N-insertions in productive TCRs, according to a later genetic analysis.

The cohort comprised hundreds of healthy bone marrow donors. At the time of sampling, all cohort members were nominally healthy, though unrecorded immune exposures were likely present. The donor tested CMV seronegative, placing the donor among the 350 or so seronegative members of the cohort. Every donor gave a peripheral blood sample, and the peripheral blood mononuclear cells from that sample were used for TCR beta sequencing. The Qiagen DNeasy Blood Extraction Kit was used to extract genomic DNA from the blood cell samples. The receptor library was made with the immunoSEQ multiplex PCR assay. A mixture of 60 forward primers for TCR Vbeta segments and 13 reverse primers for TCR Jbeta segments was used in the multiplex PCR. The CDR3 region of rearranged TCR beta genes was amplified from genomic DNA with a multiplex PCR assay. The Illumina HiSeq System was used to sequence the amplified TCR beta libraries as 87-base-pair reads. The source study handled its data this way. In a later analysis, tens of millions of unique TCR beta chains were counted across the roughly 700 repertoires, and roughly 11 million of these chains were shared by at least two donors. To remove PCR and sequencing errors, raw reads were error-corrected and collapsed into unique sequences using a nearest-neighbor algorithm that merged closely related sequences. To assign V, D and J gene segments, CDR3 sequences were aligned to IMGT reference sequences. Each retained sequence needed at least a six-nucleotide match to both a V gene segment and a J gene segment. A rearrangement counted as productive if the CDR3 had no stop codons and remained in frame with V and J, and every other rearrangement counted as non-productive. CDR3 was defined according to IMGT convention as the region running from the second conserved V-encoded cysteine to the conserved J-encoded phenylalanine. The earlier analysis of 550 to 650 of the donors excluded any sequence lacking an unambiguous match to a single V gene segment. In an earlier analysis of about 590 of the donors, a V segment was called functional when productive rearrangements were above 56.7%, and segregating when the standard deviation between donors exceeded 5%. A statistical classification framework was built for diagnosing cytomegalovirus status from the catalog of TCR beta chain sequences. V and J gene assignment, in a later analysis, came from comparing TCR nucleotide sequences with IMGT/GENE-DB human TR gene sequences. A later analysis assigned CDR3 sequences and most-parsimonious VDJ recombination scenarios with the TCRdist pipeline. In a later analysis, every TCR beta chain was defined by the combination of its CDR3 amino acid sequence and its V-gene family, and reads without a unique V-gene family were dropped. As a way to deal with suspected cross-contamination and a sequencing artifact, a later analysis dropped approximately 570 nucleotide sequences that were highly shared and had low generation probability. For each public chain, a later analysis derived a clonal expansion index from normalized ranks of inferred template counts within each repertoire. In a later analysis, generation probabilities were computed using a VDJ recombination model fitted to out-of-frame rearrangements, and the results were checked against IGoR. In a later analysis, TCR-TCR, TCR-HLA and TCR-CMV co-occurrence was scored with hypergeometric tests, and a repertoire-size bias correction was applied to TCR pairs. A later analysis estimated false discovery rates by permuting HLA or CMV assignments 20 times. A later analysis grouped co-occurring TCRs with DBSCAN, adding TCRdist sequence similarity when clustering within HLA-allele-positive subsets. For co-occurrence clustering, repertoires with fewer than 30,000 or more than 120,000 public chains were excluded, along with roughly 5 repertoires with anomalous nucleotide sharing. The immuneACCESS repertoire file appears here via TCRdb, limited to in-frame rearrangements. These files lack a portion of the clones; in checked studies, under half of the deficit traces to unresolved V genes, and the cause of the others is not known. The V and J calls and the clone size are those of that table, but D and trimming were determined from the DNA. This sample has approximately 90,000 clones in its table, and roughly 80% of those were observed once. Just over 1.4% of the sample is in the top ten clones.

Comments on this clone: What antigen it recognizes has not been identified. The record has no base qualities; no much larger clone is one base away.

The TCR comes from a male donor in good health and CMV-seronegative. Sequencing was performed on PBMCs.

The CDR3 reads as follows: CASNLQGLNSPLHF. The bases are TGCGCCAGCAATTTGCAGGGTCTTAATTCACCCCTCCACTTT. The chain employs TRBV10-2 and TRBJ1-6; tentative D gene TRBD1, with 5 bases matching. A distance of 13 bases separates the germline ends of V and J, which lose 7 bases and 6 bases respectively. CDR1 and CDR2, per the germline V gene, are WSHSY and SAAADI. From cysteine to phenylalanine, the CDR3 is 14 amino acids long. The only DNA kept is the CDR3, 42 bases in frame from the first base.